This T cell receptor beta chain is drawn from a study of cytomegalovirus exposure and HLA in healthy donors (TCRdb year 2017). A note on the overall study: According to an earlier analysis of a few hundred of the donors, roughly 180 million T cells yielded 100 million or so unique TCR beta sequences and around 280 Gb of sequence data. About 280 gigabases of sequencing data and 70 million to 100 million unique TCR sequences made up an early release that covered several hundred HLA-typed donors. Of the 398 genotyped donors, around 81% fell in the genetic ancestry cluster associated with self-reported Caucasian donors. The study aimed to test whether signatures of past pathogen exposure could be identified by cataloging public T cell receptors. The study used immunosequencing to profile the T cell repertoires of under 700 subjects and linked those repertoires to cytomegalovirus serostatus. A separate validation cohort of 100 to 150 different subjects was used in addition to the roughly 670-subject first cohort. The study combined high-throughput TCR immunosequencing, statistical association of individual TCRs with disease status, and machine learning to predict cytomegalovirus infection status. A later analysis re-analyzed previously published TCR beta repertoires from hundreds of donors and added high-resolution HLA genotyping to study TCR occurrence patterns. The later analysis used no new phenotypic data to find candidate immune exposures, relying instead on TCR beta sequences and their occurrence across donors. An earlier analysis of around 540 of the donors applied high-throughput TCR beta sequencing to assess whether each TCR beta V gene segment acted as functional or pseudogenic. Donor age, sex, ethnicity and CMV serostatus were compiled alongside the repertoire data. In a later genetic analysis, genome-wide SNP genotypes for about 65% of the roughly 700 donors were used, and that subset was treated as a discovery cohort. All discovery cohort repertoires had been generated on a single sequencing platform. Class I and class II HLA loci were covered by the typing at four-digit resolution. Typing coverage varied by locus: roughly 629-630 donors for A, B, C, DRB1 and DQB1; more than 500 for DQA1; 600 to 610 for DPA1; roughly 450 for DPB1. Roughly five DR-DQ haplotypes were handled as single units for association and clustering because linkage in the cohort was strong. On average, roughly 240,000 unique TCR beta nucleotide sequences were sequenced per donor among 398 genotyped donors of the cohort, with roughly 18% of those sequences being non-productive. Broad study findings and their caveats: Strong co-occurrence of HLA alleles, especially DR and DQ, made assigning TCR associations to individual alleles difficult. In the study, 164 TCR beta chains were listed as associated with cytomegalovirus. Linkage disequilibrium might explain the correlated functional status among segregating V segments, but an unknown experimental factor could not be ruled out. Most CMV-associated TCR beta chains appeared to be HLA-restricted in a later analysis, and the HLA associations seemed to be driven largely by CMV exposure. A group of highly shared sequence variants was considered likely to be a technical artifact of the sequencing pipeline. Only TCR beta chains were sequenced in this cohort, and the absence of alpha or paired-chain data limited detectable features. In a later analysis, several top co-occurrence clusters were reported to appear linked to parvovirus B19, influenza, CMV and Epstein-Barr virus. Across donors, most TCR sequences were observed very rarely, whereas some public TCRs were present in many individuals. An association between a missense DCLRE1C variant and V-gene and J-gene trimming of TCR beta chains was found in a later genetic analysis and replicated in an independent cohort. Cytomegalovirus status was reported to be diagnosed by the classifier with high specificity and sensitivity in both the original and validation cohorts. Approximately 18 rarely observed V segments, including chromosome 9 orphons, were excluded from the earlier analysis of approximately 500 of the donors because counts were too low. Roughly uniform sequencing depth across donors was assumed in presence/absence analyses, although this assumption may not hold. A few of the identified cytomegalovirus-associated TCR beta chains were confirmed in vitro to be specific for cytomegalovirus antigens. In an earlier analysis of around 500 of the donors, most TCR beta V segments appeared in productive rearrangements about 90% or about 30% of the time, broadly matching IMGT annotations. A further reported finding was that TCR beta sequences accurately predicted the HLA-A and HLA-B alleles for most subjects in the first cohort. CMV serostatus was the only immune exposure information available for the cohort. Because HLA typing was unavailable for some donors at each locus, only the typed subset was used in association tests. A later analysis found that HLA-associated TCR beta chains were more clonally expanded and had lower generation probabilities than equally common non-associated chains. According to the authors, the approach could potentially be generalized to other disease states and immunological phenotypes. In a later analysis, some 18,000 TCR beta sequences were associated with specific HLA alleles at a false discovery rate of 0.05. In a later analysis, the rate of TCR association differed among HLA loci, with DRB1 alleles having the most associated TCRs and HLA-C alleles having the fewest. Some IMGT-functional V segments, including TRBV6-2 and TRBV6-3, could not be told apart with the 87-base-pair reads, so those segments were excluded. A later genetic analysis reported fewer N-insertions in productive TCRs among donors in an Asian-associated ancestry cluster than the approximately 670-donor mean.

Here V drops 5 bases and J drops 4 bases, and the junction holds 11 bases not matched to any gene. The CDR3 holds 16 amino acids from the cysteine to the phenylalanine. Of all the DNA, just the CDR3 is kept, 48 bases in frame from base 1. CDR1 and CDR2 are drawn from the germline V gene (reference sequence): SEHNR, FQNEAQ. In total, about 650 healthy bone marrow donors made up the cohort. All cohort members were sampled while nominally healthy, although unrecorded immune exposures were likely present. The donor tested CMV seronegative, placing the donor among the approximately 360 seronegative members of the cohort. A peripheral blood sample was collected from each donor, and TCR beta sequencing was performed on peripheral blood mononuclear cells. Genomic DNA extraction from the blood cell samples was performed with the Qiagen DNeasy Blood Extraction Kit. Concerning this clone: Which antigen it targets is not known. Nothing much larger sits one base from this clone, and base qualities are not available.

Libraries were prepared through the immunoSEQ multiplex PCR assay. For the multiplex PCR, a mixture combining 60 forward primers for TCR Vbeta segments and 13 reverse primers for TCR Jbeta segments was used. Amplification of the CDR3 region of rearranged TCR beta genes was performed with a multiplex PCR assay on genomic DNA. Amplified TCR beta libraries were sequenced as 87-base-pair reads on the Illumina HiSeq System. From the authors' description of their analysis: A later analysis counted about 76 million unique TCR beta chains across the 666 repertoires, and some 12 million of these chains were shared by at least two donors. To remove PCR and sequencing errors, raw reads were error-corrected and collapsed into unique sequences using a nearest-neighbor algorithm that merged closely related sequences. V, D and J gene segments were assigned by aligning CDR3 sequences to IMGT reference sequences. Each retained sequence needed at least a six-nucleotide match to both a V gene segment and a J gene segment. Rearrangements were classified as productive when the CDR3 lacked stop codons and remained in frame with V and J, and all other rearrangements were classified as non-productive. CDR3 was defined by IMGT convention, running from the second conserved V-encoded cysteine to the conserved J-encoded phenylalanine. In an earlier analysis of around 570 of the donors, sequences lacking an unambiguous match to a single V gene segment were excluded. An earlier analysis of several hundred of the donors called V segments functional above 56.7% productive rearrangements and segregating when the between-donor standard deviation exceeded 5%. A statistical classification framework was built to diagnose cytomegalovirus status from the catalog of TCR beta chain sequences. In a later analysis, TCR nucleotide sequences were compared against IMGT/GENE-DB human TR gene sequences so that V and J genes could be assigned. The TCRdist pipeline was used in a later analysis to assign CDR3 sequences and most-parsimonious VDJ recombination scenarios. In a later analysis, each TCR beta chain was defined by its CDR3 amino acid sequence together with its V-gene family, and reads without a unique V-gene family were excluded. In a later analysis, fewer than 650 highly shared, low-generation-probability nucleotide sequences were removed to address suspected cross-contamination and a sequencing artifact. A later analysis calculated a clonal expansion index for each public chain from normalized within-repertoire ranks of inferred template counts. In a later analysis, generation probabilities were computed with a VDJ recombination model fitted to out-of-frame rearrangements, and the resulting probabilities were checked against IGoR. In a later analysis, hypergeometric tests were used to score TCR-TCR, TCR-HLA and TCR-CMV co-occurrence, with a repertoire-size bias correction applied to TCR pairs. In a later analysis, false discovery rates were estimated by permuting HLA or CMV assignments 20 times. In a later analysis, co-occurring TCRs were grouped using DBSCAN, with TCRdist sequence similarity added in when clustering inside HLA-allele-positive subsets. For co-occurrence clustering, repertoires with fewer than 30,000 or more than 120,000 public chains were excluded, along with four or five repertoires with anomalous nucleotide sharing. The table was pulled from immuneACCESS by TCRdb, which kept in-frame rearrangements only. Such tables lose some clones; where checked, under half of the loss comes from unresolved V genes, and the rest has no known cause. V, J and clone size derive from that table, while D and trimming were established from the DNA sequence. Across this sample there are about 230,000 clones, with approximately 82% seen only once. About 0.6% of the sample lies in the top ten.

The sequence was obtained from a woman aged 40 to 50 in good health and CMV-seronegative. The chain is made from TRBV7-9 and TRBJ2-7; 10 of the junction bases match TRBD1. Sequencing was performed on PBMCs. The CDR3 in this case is CASSPGQGDLVYEQYF. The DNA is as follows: TGTGCCAGCAGCCCAGGACAGGGGGACTTGGTTTACGAGCAGTACTTC. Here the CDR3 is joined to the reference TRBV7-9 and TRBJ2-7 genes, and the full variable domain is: DTGVSQNPRHKITKRGQNVTFRCDPISEHNRLYWYRQTLGQGPEFLTYFQNEAQLEKSRLLSDRFSAERPKGSFSTLEIQRTEQGDSAMYLCASSPGQGDLVYEQYFGPGTRLTVT.